The clone carrying this T cell receptor beta chain occurred once. What it recognizes is unknown. These data come from a study of beta chain features in type 1 diabetes. For the study at large: Healthy donors, compared against patients, showed similar age, gender and cell yields. Study results and caveats: TCRB CDR3 length was moderately but significantly reduced in all four CD4+ subsets of Type 1 diabetes patients.

Trimming took off 4 bases at V and 3 bases at J, with 14 bases between the two ends. Germline V gene lookup returns CDR1 SGHTA and CDR2 FQGTGA. This CDR3 has 15 residues. As every portion of the isolated RNA was reverse transcribed, the sequencing read expressed TCRB transcripts. Only in-frame clones appear in the TCRdb table, and some are missing; sequencing was by immunoSEQ multiplex PCR. The repertoire has roughly 240,000 clones, about 24% of them found once; the top ten carry over 0.01%. The sequence came from a woman aged 25-40 years with type 1 diabetes. The sample taken for sequencing was naive CD4+ T cells from blood. This chain connects TRBV7-3 to TRBJ2-3; D may be TRBD1 (6 bases). This CDR3 is CASSSNGGGTDTQYF. The CDR3 bases are TGTGCCAGCAGCTCTAATGGGGGCGGTACAGATACGCAGTATTTT.